Listed below are T cell receptor beta chains from one sample, sequenced in a study of blood T cell repertoires in COVID-19. Libraries were prepared by immunoSEQ multiplex PCR; TCRdb keeps only in-frame clonotypes and omits some of them. Among over 100,000 clones listed, about 78% were seen once. The source material was peripheral blood. The receptors stem from a human donor in a cohort sampled during active or convalescent COVID-19. Both conserved end residues are part of each CDR3. The D gene is left open where the match is weak. Size tells how often a clone was seen (once, few, many) or the class of an expanded clone, and some rows leave it out.

CDR3: CASSLKWWDSQETQYF
DNA: TGTGCCAGCAGCTTAAAGTGGTGGGACAGCCAAGAGACCCAGTACTTC
V: TRBV7-2
D: TRBD1
length: 16
J: TRBJ2-5
size: .

CDR3: CASSDLLLAGAYTQYF
DNA: TGTGCCAGCAGTGACTTGCTACTAGCGGGGGCTTATACGCAGTATTTT
V: TRBV6-1
D: TRBD2
length: 16
J: TRBJ2-3
size: .

CDR3: CASSARLAASTDTQYF
DNA: TGTGCCAGCAGTGCCCGACTAGCAGCTAGCACAGATACGCAGTATTTT
V: TRBV27
D: TRBD2
length: 16
J: TRBJ2-3
size: .

CDR3: CASRPPGLNYGYTF
DNA: TGTGCCAGTCGCCCCCCGGGACTAAACTATGGCTACACCTTC
V: TRBV19
D: .
length: 14
J: TRBJ1-2
size: few

CDR3: CAISGGTSAKDTQYF
DNA: TGTGCCATCAGTGGGGGGACTAGCGCTAAAGATACGCAGTATTTT
V: TRBV10-3
D: TRBD2
length: 15
J: TRBJ2-3
size: .

CDR3: CASRPGANYGYTF
DNA: TGTGCCAGCAGACCCGGGGCTAACTATGGCTACACCTTC
V: TRBV7-8
D: .
length: 13
J: TRBJ1-2
size: .

CDR3: CASRWGLDTEAFF
DNA: TGTGCCAGTAGGTGGGGACTGGACACTGAAGCTTTCTTT
V: TRBV19
D: .
length: 13
J: TRBJ1-1
size: .

CDR3: CASSSDPTGGINSPLHF
DNA: TGCGCCAGCAGCTCGGATCCGACAGGGGGCATTAATTCACCCCTCCACTTT
V: TRBV5-1
D: TRBD1
length: 17
J: TRBJ1-6
size: .

CDR3: CAARKQGGSGNTIYF
DNA: TGTGCCGCCCGTAAACAGGGTGGGTCTGGAAACACCATATATTTT
V: TRBV27
D: .
length: 15
J: TRBJ1-3
size: .

CDR3: CASSLSPGLAGETQYF
DNA: TGCGCCAGCAGCCTCTCACCGGGACTAGCGGGGGAGACCCAGTACTTC
V: TRBV4-3
D: TRBD2
length: 16
J: TRBJ2-5
size: .

CDR3: CASSPETRRNTEAFF
DNA: TGTGCCAGCTCACCAGAGACACGAAGAAACACTGAAGCTTTCTTT
V: TRBV18
D: .
length: 15
J: TRBJ1-1
size: .

CDR3: CASSVVRSGGAPGELFF
DNA: TGTGCCAGCAGCGTAGTCCGGAGCGGGGGGGCTCCCGGGGAGCTGTTTTTT
V: TRBV9
D: TRBD2
length: 17
J: TRBJ2-2
size: .

CDR3: CASSHGGDRVTYEQYF
DNA: TGCGCCAGCAGCCATGGAGGGGACAGGGTAACCTACGAGCAGTACTTC
V: TRBV4-1
D: TRBD1
length: 16
J: TRBJ2-7
size: .

CDR3: CASSLHPSGSTDTQYF
DNA: TGTGCCAGCAGCTTGCACCCTAGCGGAAGCACAGATACGCAGTATTTT
V: TRBV13
D: TRBD2
length: 16
J: TRBJ2-3
size: .

CDR3: CSAKPTSTDTQYF
DNA: TGCAGCGCCAAGCCAACTAGCACAGATACGCAGTATTTT
V: TRBV29-1
D: .
length: 13
J: TRBJ2-3
size: once

CDR3: CASSLTSVTGELFF
DNA: TGTGCCAGCAGCTTAACTAGTGTCACCGGGGAGCTGTTTTTT
V: TRBV7-2
D: .
length: 14
J: TRBJ2-2
size: once

CDR3: CASRRDRGIDTQYF
DNA: TGTGCCAGCAGGCGGGACAGGGGAATAGATACGCAGTATTTT
V: TRBV25-1
D: TRBD1
length: 14
J: TRBJ2-3
size: .

CDR3: CASSLSFGGIRNTEAFF
DNA: TGTGCCAGCAGTTTATCGTTTGGGGGGATAAGGAACACTGAAGCTTTCTTT
V: TRBV27
D: .
length: 17
J: TRBJ1-1
size: .

CDR3: CASSPDQETQYF
DNA: TGCGCCAGCAGCCCAGACCAAGAGACCCAGTACTTC
V: TRBV5-1
D: .
length: 12
J: TRBJ2-5
size: .

CDR3: CASSLDGQGMYNSPLHF
DNA: TGTGCCAGCAGCTTAGACGGACAGGGGATGTATAATTCACCCCTCCACTTT
V: TRBV7-9
D: TRBD1
length: 17
J: TRBJ1-6
size: .

CDR3: CASSQEVSGRASNLHLYNEQFF
DNA: TGCGCCAGCAGCCAAGAAGTTAGCGGGAGGGCCTCCAATTTACACCTTTACAATGAGCAGTTCTTC
V: TRBV4-1
D: TRBD2
length: 22
J: TRBJ2-1
size: .

CDR3: CASSPQRGPDAEQYF
DNA: TGTGCCAGCTCACCACAGCGGGGACCCGACGCGGAGCAGTACTTC
V: TRBV18
D: TRBD2
length: 15
J: TRBJ2-7
size: few

CDR3: CATSRWDYSEHIQYF
DNA: TGTGCCACCAGCAGATGGGACTATAGTGAACACATTCAGTACTTC
V: TRBV15
D: TRBD2
length: 15
J: TRBJ2-4
size: .

CDR3: CASSLALSVSYEQYF
DNA: TGTGCCAGCAGCTTGGCCTTAAGCGTCTCCTACGAGCAGTACTTC
V: TRBV5-5
D: .
length: 15
J: TRBJ2-7
size: .

CDR3: CATSRAGTSAYEQYF
DNA: TGTGCCACCAGCAGAGCCGGGACTAGCGCATACGAGCAGTACTTC
V: TRBV15
D: TRBD2
length: 15
J: TRBJ2-7
size: .

CDR3: CASSLKLAGGHTGELFF
DNA: TGTGCCAGCAGTTTAAAACTAGCGGGAGGACACACCGGGGAGCTGTTTTTT
V: TRBV28
D: TRBD2
length: 17
J: TRBJ2-2
size: .

CDR3: CSAPRGDARFF
DNA: TGCAGTGCTCCCCGGGGGGACGCCAGGTTTTTT
V: TRBV20-1
D: TRBD2
length: 11
J: TRBJ2-3
size: .

CDR3: CASSIDLSAGLETQYF
DNA: TGTGCCAGTAGTATAGATCTATCGGCGGGACTAGAGACCCAGTACTTC
V: TRBV19
D: .
length: 16
J: TRBJ2-5
size: .

CDR3: CASSYARGGSSYNEQFF
DNA: TGCGCCAGCAGCTACGCAAGGGGGGGGAGCTCCTACAATGAGCAGTTCTTC
V: TRBV4-3
D: .
length: 17
J: TRBJ2-1
size: .

CDR3: CASSSLGQADYGYTF
DNA: TGTGCCAGTAGTAGCTTGGGACAGGCCGATTATGGCTACACCTTC
V: TRBV19
D: TRBD1
length: 15
J: TRBJ1-2
size: .

CDR3: CASSGTSGGRYEQYF
DNA: TGTGCCAGCTCAGGGACTAGCGGGGGTCGGTACGAGCAGTACTTC
V: TRBV18
D: TRBD2
length: 15
J: TRBJ2-7
size: .

CDR3: CASSDPGLAGVADTQYF
DNA: TGTGCCAGCAGTGACCCGGGACTAGCGGGAGTAGCAGATACGCAGTATTTT
V: TRBV28
D: TRBD2
length: 17
J: TRBJ2-3
size: .

CDR3: CASRSGVGRRSDGYTF
DNA: TGTGCCAGTAGGAGCGGAGTTGGCAGGAGGTCGGATGGCTACACCTTC
V: TRBV19
D: .
length: 16
J: TRBJ1-2
size: .

CDR3: CASSRDFNEQFF
DNA: TGTGCCAGCAGCCGGGACTTCAATGAGCAGTTCTTC
V: TRBV5-6
D: .
length: 12
J: TRBJ2-1
size: once

CDR3: CASSLVSGAYEQYF
DNA: TGTGCCAGCAGCTTAGTTAGCGGGGCCTACGAGCAGTACTTC
V: TRBV11-2
D: TRBD2
length: 14
J: TRBJ2-7
size: .

CDR3: CASTLGLAAEQYF
DNA: TGTGCCAGCACCCTCGGACTAGCGGCCGAGCAGTACTTC
V: TRBV28
D: TRBD2
length: 13
J: TRBJ2-7
size: .

CDR3: CASSIRSYGYTF
DNA: TGTGCCAGCAGCATCAGAAGCTATGGCTACACCTTC
V: TRBV21-1
D: .
length: 12
J: TRBJ1-2
size: once

CDR3: CASSTPDREAKNIQYF
DNA: TGTGCCAGTAGTACCCCAGACAGGGAAGCCAAAAACATTCAGTACTTC
V: TRBV19
D: TRBD1
length: 16
J: TRBJ2-4
size: .

CDR3: CASRAGTGLFYGYTF
DNA: TGTGCCAGCCGCGCGGGGACAGGGCTCTTCTATGGCTACACCTTC
V: TRBV6-5
D: TRBD1
length: 15
J: TRBJ1-2
size: once

CDR3: CASSWGLAGYSGANVLTF
DNA: TGTGCCAGCAGCTGGGGCCTAGCGGGGTACTCTGGGGCCAACGTCCTGACTTTC
V: TRBV5-4
D: TRBD2
length: 18
J: TRBJ2-6
size: .

CDR3: CASSYARGPIVVTGELFF
DNA: TGTGCCAGCAGTTACGCCCGGGGTCCGATAGTAGTTACCGGGGAGCTGTTTTTT
V: TRBV6-2/TRBV6-3
D: .
length: 18
J: TRBJ2-2
size: .

CDR3: CASSQGRAGGLITDTQYF
DNA: TGTGCCAGCAGCCAAGGCCGGGCGGGAGGGTTAATAACAGATACGCAGTATTTT
V: TRBV3-1/TRBV3-2
D: TRBD2
length: 18
J: TRBJ2-3
size: .

CDR3: CASSGTGGTEAFF
DNA: TGTGCCAGCAGCGGGACAGGGGGCACTGAAGCTTTCTTT
V: TRBV7-9
D: TRBD1
length: 13
J: TRBJ1-1
size: .